These T cell receptor beta chains were read from a single sample in a study of T-cell memory formation after mild COVID-19. TCRdb ran MiXCR on the 5' RACE reads and lists one entry per CDR3 protein. The data contain about 270,000 distinct CDR3 sequences, around 15% of them singletons. Sequenced: PBMCs or a T cell subset sorted from them (not recorded which). These receptors came from a man aged 18-30 years who had mild COVID-19 (a few samples of this study predate the infection). Cell type and time point are not known. Both conserved end residues are part of each CDR3. D genes are given only for firm matches. Not every row has a clone size; where given, it reads once, few, many or a size class.

length | D | J | V | size | DNA | CDR3
12 | TRBD2 | TRBJ2-5 | TRBV6-2/TRBV6-3 | NA | TGTGCCAGCAGCCGACTAGCAGAGACCCAGTACTTC | CASSRLAETQYF
19 | NA | TRBJ1-6 | TRBV20-1 | NA | TGCAGTGTCGACCCTCCGGGCGGGGGTTATCAAGCCTATAATTCACCCCTCCACTTT | CSVDPPGGGYQAYNSPLHF
15 | NA | TRBJ1-1 | TRBV7-2 | few | TGTGCCAGCAGCTCAGGTCTCGGACGAAACACTGAAGCTTTCTTT | CASSSGLGRNTEAFF
13 | TRBD1 | TRBJ2-7 | TRBV7-2 | few | TGTGCCAGCAGCTTTCAGGGGGCGAGGGAGCAGTACTTC | CASSFQGAREQYF
15 | TRBD2 | TRBJ2-1 | TRBV5-1 | few | TGCGCCAGCAGCAATAGCGGGGCTGCCTACAATGAGCAGTTCTTC | CASSNSGAAYNEQFF
13 | NA | TRBJ1-1 | TRBV7-3 | NA | TGTGCCAGCAGCCCCCAGTTGAACACTGAAGCTTTCTTT | CASSPQLNTEAFF
15 | TRBD1 | TRBJ1-1 | TRBV28 | NA | TGTGCCAGCAGTACAGGGGACCGCATGAACACTGAAGCTTTCTTT | CASSTGDRMNTEAFF
17 | NA | TRBJ2-3 | TRBV5-1 | NA | TGCGCCAGCAGCGGGGGGCCTAGCGAGCCTAGCACAGATACGCAGTATTTT | CASSGGPSEPSTDTQYF
16 | TRBD2 | TRBJ2-1 | TRBV7-7 | few | TGTGCCAGCAGCTTCTTAGTTAGCGGGACCTACAATGAGCAGTTCTTC | CASSFLVSGTYNEQFF
12 | TRBD1 | TRBJ1-1 | TRBV20-1 | NA | TGCAGTGCTCACAGGGGGGACACTGAAGCTTTCTTT | CSAHRGDTEAFF
13 | NA | TRBJ2-7 | TRBV7-3 | NA | TGTGCCAGCAGCTTTCGGGGGGCCAACGAGCAGTACTTC | CASSFRGANEQYF
15 | NA | TRBJ2-2 | TRBV6-1 | few | TGTGCCAGCAGTGATCGGGGAGTAGGCACCGGGGAGCTGTTTTTT | CASSDRGVGTGELFF
13 | NA | TRBJ2-7 | TRBV7-2 | NA | TGTGCCAGCAGCTCACAGGAGCGTCTCGAGCAGTACTTC | CASSSQERLEQYF
12 | NA | TRBJ2-1 | TRBV12-3/TRBV12-4 | NA | TGTGCCAGCAGTTTGGATAACAATGAGCAGTTCTTC | CASSLDNNEQFF
10 | NA | TRBJ2-7 | TRBV6-1 | NA | TGTGCCGTCTACGACTACGAGCAGTACTTC | CAVYDYEQYF
13 | TRBD2 | TRBJ2-7 | TRBV20-1 | NA | TGCAGTGCTGGACTAGCGGTACAGATGGAGCAGTACTTC | CSAGLAVQMEQYF
15 | NA | TRBJ2-3 | TRBV6-1 | few | TGTGCCAGCGGGTTGGGGGCAGGGGACACAGATACGCAGTATTTT | CASGLGAGDTDTQYF
14 | NA | TRBJ1-4 | TRBV12-3/TRBV12-4 | few | TGTGCCAGCAGTTTTACGGGACGGCCCGAAAAACTGTTTTTT | CASSFTGRPEKLFF
14 | NA | TRBJ2-2 | TRBV25-1 | few | TGTGCCAGCAGTGAAGGGGTGTTCACCGGGGAGCTGTTTTTT | CASSEGVFTGELFF
15 | TRBD1 | TRBJ1-1 | TRBV7-2 | NA | TGTGCCAGCAGCTCTCCCGGGACAGGAACCACGATAGCTTTCTTT | CASSSPGTGTTIAFF
17 | NA | TRBJ1-2 | TRBV15 | NA | TGTGCCACCAGCAGCTTCCAACAGGGTCTGAAGAACTATGGCTACACCTTC | CATSSFQQGLKNYGYTF
15 | NA | TRBJ2-1 | TRBV7-8 | many | TGTGCCAGCAGCCCCTGGGGAGGCTCCTACAATGAGCAGTTCTTC | CASSPWGGSYNEQFF
14 | TRBD1 | TRBJ2-1 | TRBV29-1 | many | TGCAGCGTTCTACCGGGACAGGGGCCGAATGAGCAGTTCTTC | CSVLPGQGPNEQFF
14 | NA | TRBJ1-6 | TRBV6-4 | NA | TGTGCCAGCAGTGAAGGGCTGACAAATTCACCCCTCCACTTT | CASSEGLTNSPLHF
13 | NA | TRBJ2-5 | TRBV7-2 | NA | TGTGCCAGCAGCTTAGAAGCGCAAGAGACCCAGTACTTC | CASSLEAQETQYF
17 | TRBD2 | TRBJ2-1 | TRBV5-1 | few | TGCGCCAGCAGCTTGGGTATAACTAGCGGGGGCCATAATGAGCAGTTCTTC | CASSLGITSGGHNEQFF
13 | NA | TRBJ2-1 | TRBV29-1 | few | TGCAGCGTTGAAGGGGACACCGGGGATGAGCAGTTCTTC | CSVEGDTGDEQFF
16 | NA | TRBJ1-6 | TRBV7-9 | few | TGTGCCAGCAGCCACTCGAATGTGGATTGGAATTCACCCCTCCACTTT | CASSHSNVDWNSPLHF
14 | TRBD1 | TRBJ1-4 | TRBV7-9 | few | TGTGCCAGCAGCATCGACAGGGGGCTTAAAAAACTGTTTTTT | CASSIDRGLKKLFF
13 | NA | TRBJ1-2 | TRBV30 | NA | TGTGCCTGGACCTCTTGGGGGGTCGGGGGCTACACCTTC | CAWTSWGVGGYTF
16 | NA | TRBJ2-5 | TRBV19 | few | TGTGCCAGCAGTTCCCGGTCGAGGGGCTTCCAAGAGACCCAGTACTTC | CASSSRSRGFQETQYF
15 | TRBD1 | TRBJ2-1 | TRBV19 | NA | TGTGCCAGTAGCATATCGGGACAGGGCTTTAATGAGCAGTTCTTC | CASSISGQGFNEQFF
13 | NA | TRBJ1-1 | TRBV19 | few | TGTGCCAGTACTCCGGACATGAACACTGAAGCTTTCTTT | CASTPDMNTEAFF
14 | TRBD1 | TRBJ2-1 | TRBV6-6 | few | TGTGCCAGCAGTTCGGACCGGACAGGCGGGGAGCAGTTCTTC | CASSSDRTGGEQFF
13 | NA | TRBJ2-2 | TRBV28 | few | TGTGCCAGCACCATCTGGGGTGCCGGGGAGCTGTTTTTT | CASTIWGAGELFF
16 | TRBD2 | TRBJ2-5 | TRBV12-3/TRBV12-4 | NA | TGTGCCAGCAGTTTACGCCTAGCGGGAAACCAAGAGACCCAGTACTTC | CASSLRLAGNQETQYF
16 | TRBD1 | TRBJ2-2 | TRBV6-6 | few | TGTGCCAGCAGGCCAACCCCGGGACAGGGGACCGGGGAGCTGTTTTTT | CASRPTPGQGTGELFF
13 | NA | TRBJ1-3 | TRBV7-9 | few | TGTGCCAGCAGCTTAGGAGAGGGAAACACCATATATTTT | CASSLGEGNTIYF
14 | NA | TRBJ2-1 | TRBV20-1 | NA | TGCAGTGCTAGAGACCTGAGCTCCTACAATGAGCAGTTCTTC | CSARDLSSYNEQFF
13 | TRBD2 | TRBJ2-1 | TRBV13 | few | TGTGCCAGCAGCTTAAGGGAGGGCCTGGAGCAGTTCTTC | CASSLREGLEQFF
14 | NA | TRBJ2-4 | TRBV12-3/TRBV12-4 | NA | TGTGCCAGCAGTTTGGGCCTCGAGTATAACATTCAGTACTTC | CASSLGLEYNIQYF
20 | TRBD2 | TRBJ2-2 | TRBV6-5 | NA | TGTGCCAGCAGTTACACCTCACCGGGACTAGCGGGGGGGAGCGCCGGGGAGCTGTTTTTT | CASSYTSPGLAGGSAGELFF
14 | TRBD1 | TRBJ1-2 | TRBV7-9 | few | TGTGCCAGCAGCTTTGGGACAGGGAAGTATGGCTACACCTTC | CASSFGTGKYGYTF
13 | TRBD1 | TRBJ2-1 | TRBV7-3 | few | TGTGCCAGCGGGACAGGGGTAGGCAATGAGCAGTTCTTC | CASGTGVGNEQFF
15 | NA | TRBJ1-5 | TRBV27 | few | TGTGCCAGCAGTTTATCGGCAGGGGATTATCAGCCCCAGCATTTT | CASSLSAGDYQPQHF
14 | NA | TRBJ2-6 | TRBV7-8 | few | TGTGCCAGCAGCTTAGGGGCCCTTTTATCGGTCCTGACTTTC | CASSLGALLSVLTF
14 | NA | TRBJ1-3 | TRBV7-9 | NA | TGTGCCAGCAGCTCAGGGCGCTCTGGAAACACCATATATTTT | CASSSGRSGNTIYF
11 | NA | TRBJ2-5 | TRBV29-1 | NA | TGCAGCGTTGGAGCCAAAGAGACCCAGTACTTC | CSVGAKETQYF
15 | NA | TRBJ2-1 | TRBV5-1 | NA | TGCGCCAGCAGCTTGGGGCGGGGGCTAAACAATGAGCAGTTCTTC | CASSLGRGLNNEQFF
19 | NA | TRBJ2-1 | TRBV5-1 | few | TGCGCCAGCAGCTCCCTCGGAGGTCGGGCAGTAAGCTCCTACAATGAGCAGTTCTTC | CASSSLGGRAVSSYNEQFF
16 | NA | TRBJ2-7 | TRBV7-9 | many | TGTGCCAGCAGCCCCAGGGCCACGGGACACCTCTGCGAGCAGTACTTC | CASSPRATGHLCEQYF
13 | TRBD2 | TRBJ2-3 | TRBV7-2 | NA | TGTGCCAGCAGCGTAGCGGGGGAGGATACGCAGTATTTT | CASSVAGEDTQYF
16 | TRBD2 | TRBJ2-3 | TRBV12-3/TRBV12-4 | many | TGTGCCAGCAGTTCAACGACTAGCGGTAGCACAGATACGCAGTATTTT | CASSSTTSGSTDTQYF
15 | TRBD1 | TRBJ2-3 | TRBV28 | few | TGTGCCAGCGGACCGGGACAGGGGTTCCCAGATACGCAGTATTTT | CASGPGQGFPDTQYF
13 | NA | TRBJ2-5 | TRBV12-3/TRBV12-4 | few | TGTGCCAGCAGTTTTCCCAGGGGCGAGACCCAGTACTTC | CASSFPRGETQYF
13 | NA | TRBJ2-1 | TRBV5-4 | few | TGTGCCAGCAGAAAAACGGCAGCGGAAGAGCAGTTCTTC | CASRKTAAEEQFF
14 | NA | TRBJ1-1 | TRBV20-1 | many | TGCAGTGCGCCCCGACAGTTCCGGAACACTGAAGCTTTCTTT | CSAPRQFRNTEAFF
15 | TRBD1 | TRBJ2-1 | TRBV5-1 | NA | TGCGCCAGCAGCTGGATCCGGGACAGGTCCTATGAGCAGTTCTTC | CASSWIRDRSYEQFF